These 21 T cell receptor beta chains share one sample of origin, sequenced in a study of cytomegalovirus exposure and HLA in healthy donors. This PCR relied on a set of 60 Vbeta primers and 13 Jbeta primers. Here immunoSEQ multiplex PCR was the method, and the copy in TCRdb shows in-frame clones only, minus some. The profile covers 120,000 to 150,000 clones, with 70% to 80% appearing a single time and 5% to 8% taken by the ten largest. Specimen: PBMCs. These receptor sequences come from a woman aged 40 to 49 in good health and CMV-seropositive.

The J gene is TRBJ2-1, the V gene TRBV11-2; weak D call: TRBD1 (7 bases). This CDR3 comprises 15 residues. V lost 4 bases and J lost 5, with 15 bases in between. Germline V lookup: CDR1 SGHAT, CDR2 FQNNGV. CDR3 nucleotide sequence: TGTGCCAGCAGCTCGGAGGGGGCGCCTCACAATGAGCAGTTCTTC. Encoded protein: CASSSEGAPHNEQFF.

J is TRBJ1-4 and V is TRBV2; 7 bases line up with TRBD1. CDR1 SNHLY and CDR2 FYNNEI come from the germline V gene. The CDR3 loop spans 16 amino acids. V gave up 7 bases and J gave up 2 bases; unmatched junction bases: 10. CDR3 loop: CASTTGVPSTNEKLFF. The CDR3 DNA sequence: TGTGCCAGCACTACAGGGGTTCCCAGTACTAATGAAAAACTGTTTTTT.

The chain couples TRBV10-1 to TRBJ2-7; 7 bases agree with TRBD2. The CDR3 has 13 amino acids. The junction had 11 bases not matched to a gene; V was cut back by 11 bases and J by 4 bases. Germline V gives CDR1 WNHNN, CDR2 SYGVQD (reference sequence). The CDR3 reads CAVRREQVYEQYF. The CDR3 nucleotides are TGCGCCGTGAGGCGGGAGCAAGTTTACGAGCAGTACTTC.

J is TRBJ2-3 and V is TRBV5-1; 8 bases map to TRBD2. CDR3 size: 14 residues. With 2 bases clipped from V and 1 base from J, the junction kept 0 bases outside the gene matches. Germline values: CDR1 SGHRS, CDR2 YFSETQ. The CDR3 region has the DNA TGCGCCAGCAGCTTCGGGGGGGGCACAGATACGCAGTATTTT. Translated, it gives CASSFGGGTDTQYF.

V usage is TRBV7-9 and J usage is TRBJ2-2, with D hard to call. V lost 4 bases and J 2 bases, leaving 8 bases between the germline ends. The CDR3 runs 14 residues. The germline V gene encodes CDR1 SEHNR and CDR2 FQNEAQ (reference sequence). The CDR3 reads CASSSRQNTGELFF. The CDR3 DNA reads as TGTGCCAGCAGCTCGAGACAAAACACCGGGGAGCTGTTTTTT.

Here the CDR3 reads CASSLDRTTYEQYF. DNA of the CDR3: TGTGCCAGCTCACTAGACAGGACGACCTACGAGCAGTACTTC. This sequence joins TRBV18 and TRBJ2-7; TRBD1 might be the D (6 bases). The ends were cut back, 4 bases at V and 2 bases at J, with 12 bases in the middle. Germline V gives CDR1 KGHSH, CDR2 LQKENI. CDR3 length equals 14 residues.

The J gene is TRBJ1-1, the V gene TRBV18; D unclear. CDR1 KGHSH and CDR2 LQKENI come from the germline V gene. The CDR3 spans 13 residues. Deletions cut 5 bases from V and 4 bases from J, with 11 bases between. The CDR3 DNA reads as TGTGCCAGCTCATCAACATTCGCCACTGAAGCTTTCTTT. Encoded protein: CASSSTFATEAFF.

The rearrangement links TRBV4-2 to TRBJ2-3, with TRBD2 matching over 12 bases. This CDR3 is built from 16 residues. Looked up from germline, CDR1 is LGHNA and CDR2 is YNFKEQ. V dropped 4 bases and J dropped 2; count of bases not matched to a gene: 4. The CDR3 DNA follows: TGTGCCAGCAGCCCCCGACTAGCGGGAGCCACAGATACGCAGTATTTT. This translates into CASSPRLAGATDTQYF.

The CDR3: CASSSFAAGGSNNEQFF. The CDR3 region has the DNA TGTGCCAGCTCATCCTTCGCCGCGGGAGGGTCTAACAATGAGCAGTTCTTC. V and J are TRBV18 and TRBJ2-1, with 9 bases identical to TRBD2. Trimming cost V 5 bases and J 5 bases; bases outside gene matches: 13. Germline lookup yields CDR1 KGHSH and CDR2 LQKENI. The CDR3 totals 17 residues.

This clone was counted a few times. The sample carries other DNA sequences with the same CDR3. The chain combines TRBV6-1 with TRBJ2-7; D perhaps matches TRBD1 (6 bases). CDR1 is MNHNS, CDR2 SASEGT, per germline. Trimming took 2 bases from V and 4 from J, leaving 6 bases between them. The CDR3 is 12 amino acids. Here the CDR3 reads CASSERGYEQYF. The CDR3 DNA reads TGTGCCAGCAGTGAAAGGGGGTACGAGCAGTACTTC.

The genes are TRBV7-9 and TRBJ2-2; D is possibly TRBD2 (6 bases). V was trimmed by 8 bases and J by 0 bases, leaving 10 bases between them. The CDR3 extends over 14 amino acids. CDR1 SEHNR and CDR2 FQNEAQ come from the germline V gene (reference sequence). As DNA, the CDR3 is TGTGCCAGCGGGCTAGCGCCGAACACCGGGGAGCTGTTTTTT. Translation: CASGLAPNTGELFF.

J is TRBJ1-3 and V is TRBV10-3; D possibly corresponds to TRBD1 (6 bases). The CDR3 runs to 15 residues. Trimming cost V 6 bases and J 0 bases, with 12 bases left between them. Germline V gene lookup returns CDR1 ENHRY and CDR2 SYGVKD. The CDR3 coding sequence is TGTGCCATCAGCCAGGGGCCCGGCTCTGGAAACACCATATATTTT. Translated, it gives CAISQGPGSGNTIYF.

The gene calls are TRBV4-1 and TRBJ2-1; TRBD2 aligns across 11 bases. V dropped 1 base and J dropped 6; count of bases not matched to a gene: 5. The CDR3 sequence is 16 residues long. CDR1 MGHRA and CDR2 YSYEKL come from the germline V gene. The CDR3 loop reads CASSQVLTSGINEQFF. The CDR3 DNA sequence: TGCGCCAGCAGCCAAGTGCTGACTAGCGGGATCAATGAGCAGTTCTTC.

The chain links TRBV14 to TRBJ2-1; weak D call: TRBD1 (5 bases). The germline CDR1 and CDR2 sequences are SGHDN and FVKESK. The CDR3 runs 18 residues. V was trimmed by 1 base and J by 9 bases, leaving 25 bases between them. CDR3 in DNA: TGTGCCAGCAGCCAAGTGCCCCGCAGGGCTCGCGCAGAAGGTGAGCAGTTCTTC. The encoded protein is CASSQVPRRARAEGEQFF.

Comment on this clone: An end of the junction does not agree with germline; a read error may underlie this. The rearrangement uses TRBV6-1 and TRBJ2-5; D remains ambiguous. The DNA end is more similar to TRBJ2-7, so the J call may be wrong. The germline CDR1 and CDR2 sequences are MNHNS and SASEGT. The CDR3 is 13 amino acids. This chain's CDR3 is CASREGVYYEQYF. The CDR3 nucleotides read TGTGCCAGCAGAGAAGGTGTGTACTACGAGCAGTACTTC.

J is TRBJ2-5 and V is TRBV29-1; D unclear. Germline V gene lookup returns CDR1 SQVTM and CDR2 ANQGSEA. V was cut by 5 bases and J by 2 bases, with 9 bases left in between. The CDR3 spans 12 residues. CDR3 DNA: TGCAGCGTTTCACTCGTACAAGAGACCCAGTACTTC. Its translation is CSVSLVQETQYF.

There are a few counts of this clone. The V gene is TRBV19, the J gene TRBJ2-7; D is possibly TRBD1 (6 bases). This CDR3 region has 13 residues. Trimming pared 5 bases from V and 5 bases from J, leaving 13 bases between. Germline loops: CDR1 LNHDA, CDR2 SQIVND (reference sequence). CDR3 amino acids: CASSFRGFDEQYF. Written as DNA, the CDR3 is TGTGCCAGTAGTTTCAGGGGTTTCGACGAGCAGTACTTC.

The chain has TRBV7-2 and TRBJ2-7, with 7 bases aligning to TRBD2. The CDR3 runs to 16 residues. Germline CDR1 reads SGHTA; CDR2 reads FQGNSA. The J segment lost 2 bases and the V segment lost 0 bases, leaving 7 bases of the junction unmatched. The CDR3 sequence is CASSLAWASGTYEQYF. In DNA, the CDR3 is TGTGCCAGCAGCTTAGCGTGGGCTAGCGGCACCTACGAGCAGTACTTC.

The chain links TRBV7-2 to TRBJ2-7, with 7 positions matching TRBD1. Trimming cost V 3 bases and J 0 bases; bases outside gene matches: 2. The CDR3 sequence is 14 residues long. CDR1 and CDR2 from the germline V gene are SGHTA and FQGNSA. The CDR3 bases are TGTGCCAGCAGCTTCGGGACAGTCTCCTACGAGCAGTACTTC. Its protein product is CASSFGTVSYEQYF.

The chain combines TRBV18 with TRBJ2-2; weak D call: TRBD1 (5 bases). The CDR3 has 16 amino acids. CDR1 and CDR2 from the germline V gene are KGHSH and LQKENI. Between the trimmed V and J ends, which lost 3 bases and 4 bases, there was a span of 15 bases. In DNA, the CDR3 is TGTGCCAGCTCACCCGGACAAGGGAAGAGCACCGGGGAGCTGTTTTTT. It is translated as CASSPGQGKSTGELFF. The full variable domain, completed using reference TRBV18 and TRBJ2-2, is NAGVMQNPRHLVRRRGQEARLRCSPMKGHSHVYWYRQLPEEGLKFMVYLQKENIIDESGMPKERFSAEFPKEGPSILRIQQVVRGDSAAYFCASSPGQGKSTGELFFGEGSRLTVL.

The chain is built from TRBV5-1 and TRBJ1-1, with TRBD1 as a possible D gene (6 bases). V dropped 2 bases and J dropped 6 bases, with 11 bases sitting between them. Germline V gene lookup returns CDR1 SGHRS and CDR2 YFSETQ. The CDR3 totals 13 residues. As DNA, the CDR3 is TGCGCCAGCAGCTTAACAGGGCTCCCTGAAGCTTTCTTT. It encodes CASSLTGLPEAFF.